This T cell receptor (beta chain) was found in a study of PD-L1 blockade in urothelial cancer. Whole-study context: Intravenous atezolizumab, 1,200 mg every 3 weeks, was begun by patients around 2014.

Sequencing used immunoSEQ multiplex PCR; TCRdb keeps in-frame clones, though not all of them. This sample has some 24,000 clones, with around 82% found just once. V was shortened by 7 bases and J by 0 bases, with 25 bases between the two germline ends. This CDR3 has 18 amino acids. The germline V gene has CDR1 WNHNN and CDR2 SYGVQD (reference sequence). This clonotype originated in a man aged 65-85 years with urothelial cancer. The sequenced sample was PBMCs, obtained around atezolizumab (anti-PD-L1) treatment. The rearrangement joins TRBV10-1 to TRBJ2-7, with D possibly being TRBD1 (5 bases). Here the CDR3 reads CASIIIRQGYCRSYEQYF. The DNA for the CDR3 is TGCGCCAGCATCATTATAAGGCAGGGCTACTGCCGCTCCTACGAGCAGTACTTC.